This entry concerns a single T cell receptor (beta chain). One end of the junction is discordant with germline, which a read error may explain. The CDR3 contains 9 residues. From germline, CDR1 is SGHAT and CDR2 FQNNGV. Per the original data handling: The authors estimated nucleated cell counts from reference gene primer amplification. Sequencing used immunoSEQ multiplex PCR; TCRdb keeps in-frame clones, though not all of them. That table is the source of V, J and clone size, and D and trimming were worked out from the DNA. The sample has roughly 230,000 clones, 88% seen once. These data are taken from a study of blood T cell repertoires in COVID-19. Study summary: The United States, Italy and Spain provided the acute and convalescent COVID-19 samples. Nucleic acid was either cDNA or gDNA, and it came from T cells, B-cell-depleted T cells, or PBMCs.

The receptor was isolated from a human donor in a cohort sampled during active COVID-19. The chain is built from TRBV11-2 and TRBJ1-2, with D uncertain. The sample taken for sequencing was peripheral blood. CDR3 loop: CASSQPPVF. CDR3 sequence (DNA): TGTGCCAGCAGCCAACCACCGGTATTC. The full variable domain, in which reference TRBV11-2 and TRBJ1-2 provide the parts outside the CDR3, is EAGVAQSPRYKIIEKRQSVAFWCNPISGHATLYWYQQILGQGPKLLIQFQNNGVVDDSQLPKDRFSAERLKGVDSTLKIQPAKLEDSAVYLCASSQPPVFGSGTRLTVV.